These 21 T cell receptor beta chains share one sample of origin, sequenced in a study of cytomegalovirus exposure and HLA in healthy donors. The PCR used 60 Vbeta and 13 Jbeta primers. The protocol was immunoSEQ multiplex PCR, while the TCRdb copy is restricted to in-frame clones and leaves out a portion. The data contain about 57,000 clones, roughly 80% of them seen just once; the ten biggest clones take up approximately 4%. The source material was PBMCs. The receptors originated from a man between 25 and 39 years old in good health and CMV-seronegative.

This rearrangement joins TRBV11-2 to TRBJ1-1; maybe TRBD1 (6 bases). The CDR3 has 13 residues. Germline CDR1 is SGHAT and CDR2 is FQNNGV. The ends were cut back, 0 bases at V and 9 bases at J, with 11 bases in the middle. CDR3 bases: TGTGCCAGCAGCTTAGAGGCTGGGGGCAAAGCTTTCTTT. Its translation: CASSLEAGGKAFF. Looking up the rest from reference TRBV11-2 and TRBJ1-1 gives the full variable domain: EAGVAQSPRYKIIEKRQSVAFWCNPISGHATLYWYQQILGQGPKLLIQFQNNGVVDDSQLPKDRFSAERLKGVDSTLKIQPAKLEDSAVYLCASSLEAGGKAFFGQGTRLTVV.

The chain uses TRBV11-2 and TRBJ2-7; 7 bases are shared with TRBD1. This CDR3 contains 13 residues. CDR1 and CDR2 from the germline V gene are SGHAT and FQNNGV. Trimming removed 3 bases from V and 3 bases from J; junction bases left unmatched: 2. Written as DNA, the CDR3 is TGTGCCAGCAGCTTTGCAGGGGGCTACGAGCAGTACTTC. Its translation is CASSFAGGYEQYF.

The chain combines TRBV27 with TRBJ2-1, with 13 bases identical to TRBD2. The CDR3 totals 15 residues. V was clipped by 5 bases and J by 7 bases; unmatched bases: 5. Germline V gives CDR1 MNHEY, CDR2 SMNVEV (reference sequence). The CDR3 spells CASSLGLAGWNEQFF. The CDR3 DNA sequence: TGTGCCAGCAGTCTGGGACTAGCGGGATGGAATGAGCAGTTCTTC.

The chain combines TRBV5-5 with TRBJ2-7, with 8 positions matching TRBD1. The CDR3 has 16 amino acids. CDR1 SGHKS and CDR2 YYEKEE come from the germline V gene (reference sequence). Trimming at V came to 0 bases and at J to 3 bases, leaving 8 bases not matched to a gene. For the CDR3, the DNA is TGTGCCAGCAGCTTGGGGAGGACAGGGCTCGACTACGAGCAGTACTTC. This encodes CASSLGRTGLDYEQYF.

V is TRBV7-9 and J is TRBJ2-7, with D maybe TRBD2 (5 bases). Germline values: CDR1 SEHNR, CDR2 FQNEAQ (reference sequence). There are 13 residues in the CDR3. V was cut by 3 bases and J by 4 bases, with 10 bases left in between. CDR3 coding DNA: TGTGCCAGCAGCTTCAGGTCGGGGTACGAGCAGTACTTC. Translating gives CASSFRSGYEQYF. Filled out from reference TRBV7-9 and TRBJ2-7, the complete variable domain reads DTGVSQNPRHKITKRGQNVTFRCDPISEHNRLYWYRQTLGQGPEFLTYFQNEAQLEKSRLLSDRFSAERPKGSFSTLEIQRTEQGDSAMYLCASSFRSGYEQYFGPGTRLTVT.

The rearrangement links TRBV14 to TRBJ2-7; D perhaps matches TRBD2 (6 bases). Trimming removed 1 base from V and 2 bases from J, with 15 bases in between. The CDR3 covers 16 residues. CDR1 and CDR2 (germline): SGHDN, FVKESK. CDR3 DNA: TGTGCCAGCAGCCAAGCTTGGCCAGGGAGGACCTACGAGCAGTACTTC. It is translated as CASSQAWPGRTYEQYF.

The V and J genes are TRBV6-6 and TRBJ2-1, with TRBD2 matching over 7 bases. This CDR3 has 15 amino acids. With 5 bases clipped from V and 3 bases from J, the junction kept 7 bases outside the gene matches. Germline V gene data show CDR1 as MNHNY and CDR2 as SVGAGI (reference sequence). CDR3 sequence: CASSVGGSIYNEQFF. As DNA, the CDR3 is TGTGCCAGCAGTGTGGGAGGGAGTATCTACAATGAGCAGTTCTTC.

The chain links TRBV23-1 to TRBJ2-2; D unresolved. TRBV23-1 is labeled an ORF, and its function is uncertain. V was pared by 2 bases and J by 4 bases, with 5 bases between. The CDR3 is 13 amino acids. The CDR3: CASSQPSTGELFF. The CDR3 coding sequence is TGCGCCAGCAGTCAACCCAGCACCGGGGAGCTGTTTTTT.

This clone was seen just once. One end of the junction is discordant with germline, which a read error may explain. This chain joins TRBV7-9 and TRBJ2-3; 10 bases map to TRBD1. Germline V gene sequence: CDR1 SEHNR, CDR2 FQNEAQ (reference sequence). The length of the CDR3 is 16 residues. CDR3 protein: CSSSLAGTGVTDTQYF. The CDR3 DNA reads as TGTTCCAGCAGCTTAGCCGGGACAGGGGTGACAGATACGCAGTATTTT.

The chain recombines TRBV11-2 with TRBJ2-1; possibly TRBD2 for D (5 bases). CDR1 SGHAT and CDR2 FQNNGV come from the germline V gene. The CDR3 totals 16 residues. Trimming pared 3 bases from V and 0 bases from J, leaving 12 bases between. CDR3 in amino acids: CASSFGGSPSYNEQFF. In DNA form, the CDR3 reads TGTGCCAGCAGCTTTGGAGGTAGTCCCTCCTACAATGAGCAGTTCTTC.

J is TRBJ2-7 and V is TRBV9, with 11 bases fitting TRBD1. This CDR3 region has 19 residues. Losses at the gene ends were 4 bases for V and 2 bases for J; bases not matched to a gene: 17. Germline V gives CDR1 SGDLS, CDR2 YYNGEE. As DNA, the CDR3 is TGTGCCAGCAGCCCCAGGATTGGCTTCGGACAGGGGGCAACCTACGAGCAGTACTTC. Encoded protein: CASSPRIGFGQGATYEQYF.

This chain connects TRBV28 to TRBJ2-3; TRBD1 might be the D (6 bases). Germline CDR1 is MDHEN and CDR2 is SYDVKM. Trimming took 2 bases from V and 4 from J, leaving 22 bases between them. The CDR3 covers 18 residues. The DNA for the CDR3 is TGTGCCAGCAGTTTAAGTCGGGGTAAACAGGGCGGGTCAGATACGCAGTATTTT. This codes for CASSLSRGKQGGSDTQYF.

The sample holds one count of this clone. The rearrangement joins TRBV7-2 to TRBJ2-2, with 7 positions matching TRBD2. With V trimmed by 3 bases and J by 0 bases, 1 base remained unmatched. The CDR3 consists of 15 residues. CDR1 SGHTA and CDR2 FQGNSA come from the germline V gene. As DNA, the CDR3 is TGTGCCAGCAGCTTGACTAGCTCGAACACCGGGGAGCTGTTTTTT. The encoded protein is CASSLTSSNTGELFF.

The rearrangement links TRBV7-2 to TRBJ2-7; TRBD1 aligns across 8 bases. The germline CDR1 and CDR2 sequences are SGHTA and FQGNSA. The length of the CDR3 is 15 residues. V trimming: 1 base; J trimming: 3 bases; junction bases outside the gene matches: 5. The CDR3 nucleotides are TGTGCCAGCAGCTTAGTGGCGACAGGGGACTACGAGCAGTACTTC. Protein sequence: CASSLVATGDYEQYF.

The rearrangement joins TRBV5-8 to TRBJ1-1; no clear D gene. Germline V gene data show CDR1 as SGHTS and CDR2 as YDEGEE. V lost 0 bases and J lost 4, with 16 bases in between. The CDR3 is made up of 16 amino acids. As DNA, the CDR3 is TGTGCCAGCAGCTTGGACGCAGGATCCCCAGGCACTGAAGCTTTCTTT. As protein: CASSLDAGSPGTEAFF.

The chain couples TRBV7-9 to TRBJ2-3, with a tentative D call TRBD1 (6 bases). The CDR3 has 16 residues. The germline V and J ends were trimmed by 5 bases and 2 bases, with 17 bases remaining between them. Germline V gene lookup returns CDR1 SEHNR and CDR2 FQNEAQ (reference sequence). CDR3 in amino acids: CASSPGQRTSTDTQYF. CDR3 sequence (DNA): TGTGCCAGCAGCCCCGGACAGCGTACCTCCACAGATACGCAGTATTTT.

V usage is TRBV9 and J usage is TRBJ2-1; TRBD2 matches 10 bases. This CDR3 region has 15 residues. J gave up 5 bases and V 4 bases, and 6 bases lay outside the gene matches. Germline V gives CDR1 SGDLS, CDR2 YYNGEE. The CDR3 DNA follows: TGTGCCAGCAGCCCCCGACTAGCGGGCCACAATGAGCAGTTCTTC. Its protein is CASSPRLAGHNEQFF.

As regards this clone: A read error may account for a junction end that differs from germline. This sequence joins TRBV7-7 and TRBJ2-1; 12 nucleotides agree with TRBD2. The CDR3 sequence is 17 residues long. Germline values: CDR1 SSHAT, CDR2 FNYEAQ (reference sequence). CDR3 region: CASSLGPGLAGYNEQFF. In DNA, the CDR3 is TGTGCTAGCAGCTTAGGACCGGGACTAGCGGGTTACAATGAGCAGTTCTTC.

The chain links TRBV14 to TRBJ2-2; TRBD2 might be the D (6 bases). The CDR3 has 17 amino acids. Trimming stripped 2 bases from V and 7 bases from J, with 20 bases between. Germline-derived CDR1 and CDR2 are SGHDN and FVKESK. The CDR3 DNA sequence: TGTGCCAGCAGCCAAACCTCAGGGACTCTTCTAGGCGGGGAGCTGTTTTTT. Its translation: CASSQTSGTLLGGELFF. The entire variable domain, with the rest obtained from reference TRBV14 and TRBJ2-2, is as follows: EAGVTQFPSHSVIEKGQTVTLRCDPISGHDNLYWYRRVMGKEIKFLLHFVKESKQDESGMPNNRFLAERTGGTYSTLKVQPAELEDSGVYFCASSQTSGTLLGGELFFGEGSRLTVL.

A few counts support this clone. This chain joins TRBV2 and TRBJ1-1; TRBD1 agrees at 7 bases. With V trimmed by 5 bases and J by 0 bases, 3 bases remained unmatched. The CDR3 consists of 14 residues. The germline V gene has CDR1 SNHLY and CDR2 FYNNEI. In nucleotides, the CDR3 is TGTGCCAGCAGTAGACAGGGTTTGAACACTGAAGCTTTCTTT. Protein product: CASSRQGLNTEAFF.

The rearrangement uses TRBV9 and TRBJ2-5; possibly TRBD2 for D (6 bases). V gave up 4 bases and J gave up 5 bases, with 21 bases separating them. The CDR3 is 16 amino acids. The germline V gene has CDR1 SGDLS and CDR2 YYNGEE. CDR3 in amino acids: CASSPRNSGPRETQYF. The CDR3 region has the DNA TGTGCCAGCAGCCCCCGGAATAGCGGTCCGAGGGAGACCCAGTACTTC. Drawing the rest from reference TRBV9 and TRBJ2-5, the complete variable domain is DSGVTQTPKHLITATGQRVTLRCSPRSGDLSVYWYQQSLDQGLQFLIQYYNGEERAKGNILERFSAQQFPDLHSELNLSSLELGDSALYFCASSPRNSGPRETQYFGPGTRLLVL.